This is a list of T cell receptor beta chains from one sample in a study of blood T cell repertoires in COVID-19. Produced via immunoSEQ multiplex PCR; TCRdb's table is partial and in-frame only. Seen here are under 300,000 clones, under 85% observed once, and the top ten hold roughly 1.9%. Sequences were obtained from peripheral blood. These receptors originate from a man aged 25-45 years who had recovered from COVID-19. CDR3s leave out the opening cysteine and the closing phenylalanine or tryptophan. A D gene is named only where the DNA matches it firmly. The listing skips clone size in some rows; elsewhere it reads once, few, many or a size class.

clone_size: -; d_call: TRBD2; v_call: TRBV28; cdr3_aa: ASSLAGEGKTQY
clone_size: -; d_call: TRBD1; v_call: TRBV28; cdr3_aa: ASSSGTERNQPQH
clone_size: -; d_call: -; v_call: TRBV7-9; cdr3_aa: ASSHGQTGEKLF
clone_size: once; d_call: TRBD1; v_call: TRBV6-5; cdr3_aa: ASNPRDRGISPLH
clone_size: -; d_call: -; v_call: TRBV11-2; cdr3_aa: ASSLEISQGRTGELF
clone_size: -; d_call: TRBD2; v_call: TRBV2; cdr3_aa: ASSAGTSHVDTQY
clone_size: -; d_call: TRBD2; v_call: TRBV6-5; cdr3_aa: ASSKTSGATDTQY
clone_size: -; d_call: TRBD1; v_call: TRBV5-4; cdr3_aa: ASSAPGQPYGYT
clone_size: -; d_call: -; v_call: TRBV9; cdr3_aa: ASSSTTIGGTQY
clone_size: once; d_call: -; v_call: TRBV20-1; cdr3_aa: SARRGGRAF
clone_size: -; d_call: TRBD1; v_call: TRBV5-1; cdr3_aa: ASSLFDRGTSPLH
clone_size: -; d_call: TRBD1; v_call: TRBV27; cdr3_aa: ASSLAGGGGYT
clone_size: -; d_call: -; v_call: TRBV7-2; cdr3_aa: ASSLGGWVGANVLT
clone_size: few; d_call: -; v_call: TRBV23-1; cdr3_aa: ASSQSGLCNDSFLYGYT
clone_size: -; d_call: TRBD1; v_call: TRBV5-1; cdr3_aa: ASSPGVGRGPDTQY
clone_size: -; d_call: TRBD1; v_call: TRBV9; cdr3_aa: ASSAGTGRRYGYT
clone_size: once; d_call: -; v_call: TRBV2; cdr3_aa: ASGRGGARQETQY
clone_size: -; d_call: -; v_call: TRBV3-1/TRBV3-2; cdr3_aa: ASSRLNQANYGYT
clone_size: few; d_call: -; v_call: TRBV6-5; cdr3_aa: ASSTQVGVPETQY